This TCR beta chain was sequenced in a study of cytomegalovirus exposure and HLA in healthy donors (dated by TCRdb to between 2016 and 2019). The study in broad terms: An earlier analysis of 587 of the donors reported 276 Gb of sequence data and 120 million or so unique TCR beta sequences from 150 million to 200 million T cells. Approximately 310 gigabases of sequencing data and around 80 million unique TCR sequences made up an early release that covered approximately 650 HLA-typed donors. Among the roughly 400 genotyped donors, approximately 77% belonged to the genetic ancestry cluster associated with self-reported Caucasian donors. The study aimed to test whether signatures of past pathogen exposure could be identified by cataloging public T cell receptors. Using immunosequencing, the study profiled T cell repertoires from fewer than 700 subjects and related those repertoires to cytomegalovirus serostatus. Besides the first cohort of around 700 subjects, a separate validation cohort made up of about 120 different subjects was used. The study combined high-throughput TCR immunosequencing, statistical association of individual TCRs with disease status, and machine learning to predict cytomegalovirus infection status. A later analysis re-analyzed previously published TCR beta repertoires from hundreds of donors and added high-resolution HLA genotyping to study TCR occurrence patterns. Rather than using new phenotypic data, the later analysis identified candidate immune exposures from TCR beta sequences and from how often those sequences occurred across donors. An earlier analysis of 587 of the donors used high-throughput TCR beta sequencing to judge whether each TCR beta V gene segment behaved as functional or pseudogenic. Donor age, sex, ethnicity and CMV serostatus were collected together with the repertoire data. In a later genetic analysis, genome-wide SNP genotypes for about 55% of the 666 donors were used, and that subset was treated as a discovery cohort. All discovery cohort repertoires had been generated on a single sequencing platform. HLA typing covered class I and class II loci at four-digit resolution. The number of donors typed differed by locus, with roughly 629-640 for A, B, C, DRB1 and DQB1, roughly 520 for DQA1, 606 for DPA1, and under 490 for DPB1. Several DR-DQ haplotypes were handled as single units for association and clustering, since linkage in the cohort was strong. Across some 400 genotyped donors of the cohort, an average of about 200,000 unique TCR beta nucleotide sequences per donor were sequenced, and around 20% of those sequences were non-productive. The paper as a whole reports these results and caveats: In vitro tests confirmed that a few of the cytomegalovirus-associated TCR beta chains recognize cytomegalovirus antigens. Compared with equally common non-associated chains, HLA-associated TCR beta chains in a later analysis were more clonally expanded and had lower generation probabilities. When HLA alleles, especially DR and DQ, strongly co-occurred, TCR associations were difficult to assign to individual alleles. A further reported finding was that TCR beta sequences accurately predicted the HLA-A and HLA-B alleles for most subjects in the first cohort. Several of the top co-occurrence clusters appeared to be linked to parvovirus B19, influenza, CMV and Epstein-Barr virus, according to a later analysis. HLA typing was unavailable for some donors at each locus, so association tests used only the typed subset. Only TCR beta chains were sequenced in this cohort, and the absence of alpha or paired-chain data limited detectable features. In the study, some 160 TCR beta chains were listed as associated with cytomegalovirus. The classifier was reported to diagnose cytomegalovirus status with high specificity and sensitivity in both the original cohort and the validation cohort. Because counts were too low, approximately 15 rarely observed V segments, including chromosome 9 orphons, were excluded from the earlier analysis of several hundred of the donors. Immune exposure information for the cohort was limited to CMV serostatus. Because the 87-base-pair reads could not distinguish some IMGT-functional V segments, including TRBV6-2 and TRBV6-3, those segments were excluded. An association between a missense DCLRE1C variant and V-gene and J-gene trimming of TCR beta chains was found in a later genetic analysis and replicated in an independent cohort. According to a later analysis, TCR association rates differed among HLA loci, with DRB1 alleles showing the most associated TCRs and HLA-C alleles showing the fewest. A group of highly shared sequence variants was considered likely to be a technical artifact of the sequencing pipeline. A later analysis associated about 17,000 TCR beta sequences with specific HLA alleles at a false discovery rate of 0.05. According to the authors, the approach could potentially be generalized to other disease states and immunological phenotypes. Most CMV-associated TCR beta chains appeared to be HLA-restricted in a later analysis, and the HLA associations seemed to be driven largely by CMV exposure. A later genetic analysis reported fewer N-insertions in productive TCRs among donors in an Asian-associated ancestry cluster than the roughly 700-donor mean. Presence/absence analyses assumed roughly uniform sequencing depth across donors, an assumption that may not hold. Across donors, most TCR sequences were observed very rarely, whereas some public TCRs were present in many individuals. Linkage disequilibrium might explain the correlated functional status among segregating V segments, but an unknown experimental factor could not be ruled out. An earlier analysis of approximately 500 of the donors showed that most TCR beta V segments appeared in productive rearrangements either about 87% or about 30% of the time, which broadly matched IMGT annotations.

In total, about 650 healthy bone marrow donors made up the cohort. At the time of sampling, all cohort members were nominally healthy, though unrecorded immune exposures were likely present. The donor was CMV seronegative and belonged to the group of 352 seronegative cohort members. A peripheral blood sample was provided by each donor, and peripheral blood mononuclear cells were used for TCR beta sequencing. Genomic DNA extraction from the blood cell samples was performed with the Qiagen DNeasy Blood Extraction Kit. V ends up 6 bases short and J 8 bases short, with an unmatched junction base count of 15. The CDR3 runs 17 amino acids, cysteine and phenylalanine included. Here the CDR3 DNA is all that survives: 51 bases in frame from base 1. Taken from the germline V gene, the CDR1 and CDR2 loops are SNHLY and FYNNEI. The library was produced with the immunoSEQ multiplex PCR assay. For the multiplex PCR, a mixture combining 60 forward primers for TCR Vbeta segments and 13 reverse primers for TCR Jbeta segments was used. The CDR3 region of rearranged TCR beta genes was amplified from genomic DNA by a multiplex PCR assay. The amplified TCR beta libraries were sequenced on the Illumina HiSeq System as 87-base-pair reads. The original pipeline was this. A later analysis tallied some 79 million unique TCR beta chains across the 700 or so repertoires, and 10 million to 11 million of those chains were shared by two or more donors. Raw reads were error-corrected and collapsed into unique sequences with a nearest-neighbor algorithm that merged closely related sequences to remove PCR and sequencing errors. Alignment of CDR3 sequences to IMGT reference sequences was used to assign V, D and J gene segments. For a sequence to be retained, a match of at least six nucleotides was required to both a V gene segment and a J gene segment. Rearrangements were called productive when the CDR3 lacked stop codons and stayed in frame with V and J; all others were non-productive. CDR3 was defined according to IMGT convention as the region running from the second conserved V-encoded cysteine to the conserved J-encoded phenylalanine. The earlier analysis of about 640 of the donors excluded any sequence lacking an unambiguous match to a single V gene segment. In an earlier analysis of 587 of the donors, a V segment was called functional when productive rearrangements were above 56.7%, and segregating when the standard deviation between donors exceeded 5%. A statistical classification framework was built to diagnose cytomegalovirus status from the catalog of TCR beta chain sequences. V and J gene assignment, in a later analysis, came from comparing TCR nucleotide sequences with IMGT/GENE-DB human TR gene sequences. A later analysis assigned CDR3 sequences and most-parsimonious VDJ recombination scenarios with the TCRdist pipeline. In a later analysis, each TCR beta chain was defined by its CDR3 amino acid sequence together with its V-gene family, and reads without a unique V-gene family were excluded. In a later analysis, a few hundred highly shared, low-generation-probability nucleotide sequences were removed to address suspected cross-contamination and a sequencing artifact. For each public chain, a later analysis derived a clonal expansion index from normalized ranks of inferred template counts within each repertoire. In a later analysis, generation probabilities were computed with a VDJ recombination model fitted to out-of-frame rearrangements, and the resulting probabilities were checked against IGoR. A later analysis scored TCR-TCR, TCR-HLA and TCR-CMV co-occurrence with hypergeometric tests, applying a repertoire-size bias correction to TCR pairs. A later analysis estimated false discovery rates by permuting HLA or CMV assignments 20 times. In a later analysis, co-occurring TCRs were grouped using DBSCAN, and TCRdist sequence similarity was added for clustering within HLA-allele-positive subsets. Repertoires with fewer than 30,000 or more than 120,000 public chains, plus five repertoires with anomalous nucleotide sharing, were excluded from co-occurrence clustering. TCRdb's version of the immuneACCESS table is confined to in-frame rearrangements and falls short of the full clone set. An unresolved V gene accounts for under half of the shortfall where checked; the remainder is of unknown origin. That table gives V, J and clone size, and the DNA gave D and trimming. The sample data list 150,000 to 200,000 clones, and 68% of these were observed just once. The ten largest make up less than 1.5% of the sample.

As regards this clone: The target of this receptor is not known. No base qualities exist here, and no much larger clone lies one base off it.

This receptor was obtained from a man aged 50 or older in good health and CMV-seronegative. Sequenced input: PBMCs. The chain uses TRBV2 and TRBJ1-6; 8 of the junction bases match TRBD1. The CDR3 has the sequence CASSTSPQGAVDSPLHF. The DNA reads TGTGCCAGCAGCACCTCCCCCCAGGGGGCGGTTGATTCACCCCTCCACTTT.